What follows is one T cell receptor (beta chain) and its context. The antigen remains undetermined. Each CDR3 protein gets one entry after TCRdb re-called the 5' RACE reads with MiXCR. Of some 340,000 distinct CDR3 sequences detected, about 4% appear once; the ten largest clones hold approximately 25%. This sample stems from a study of T cells after yellow fever vaccination. Notes on the study in general: Most clones from primary vaccination were detected again post-booster (around 96% CD4, roughly 90% CD8). Shared CD4/CD8 clonotypes were a small share, likely from convergent recombination.

Per the germline V gene, CDR1 is KGHSH and CDR2 is LQKENI. CDR3 length: 13 amino acids. V was shortened by 6 bases and J by 4 bases, with 12 bases between the two germline ends. This receptor was obtained from a man between 18 and 29 years old who received the YFV17D yellow fever vaccine. The genes are TRBV18 and TRBJ2-5; D is ambiguous. The source material was PBMCs, sampled 5 days after the yellow fever booster vaccination. This CDR3 is CASSQDGLETQYF. CDR3 nucleotide sequence: TGTGCCAGCTCCCAGGACGGTTTAGAGACCCAGTACTTC. Supplemented by reference TRBV18 and TRBJ2-5, the full variable domain reads NAGVMQNPRHLVRRRGQEARLRCSPMKGHSHVYWYRQLPEEGLKFMVYLQKENIIDESGMPKERFSAEFPKEGPSILRIQQVVRGDSAAYFCASSQDGLETQYFGPGTRLLVL.